The 31 T cell receptor beta chains below all came from one sample that was sequenced in a study of control samples from healthy donors and cancer patients. Using immunoSEQ multiplex PCR, the repertoire was profiled, and TCRdb retains in-frame clones only, with some absent. Of about 170,000 clones in the sample, approximately 94% were seen once. Input material: blood. All receptors derive from a woman in her late teens or twenties in good health.

The chain recombines TRBV29-1 with TRBJ2-7; 7 positions agree with TRBD2. This CDR3 comprises 15 residues. Germline assignment: CDR1 SQVTM and CDR2 ANQGSEA. The trim removed 1 base at V and 1 base at J, leaving 7 bases unmatched. CDR3 sequence: CSVEGGEGTSYEQYF. The DNA of the CDR3 is TGCAGCGTTGAAGGGGGGGAGGGGACTTCCTACGAGCAGTACTTC.

The chain joins TRBV19 to TRBJ2-3; no firm D call. CDR1 and CDR2 from the germline V gene are LNHDA and SQIVND (reference sequence). CDR3 length equals 16 residues. Trimming shortened V by 2 bases and J by 4 bases, and 16 bases separated the two germline ends. Written as DNA, the CDR3 is TGTGCCAGTAGTATAAGGGTCGCCCCAGCAGCAGATACGCAGTATTTT. It yields the protein CASSIRVAPAADTQYF.

The chain joins TRBV29-1 to TRBJ1-1, with TRBD1 as a possible D gene (5 bases). CDR3 length equals 12 residues. Germline CDR1 and CDR2: SQVTM and ANQGSEA. Trimming stripped 6 bases from V and 4 bases from J, with 12 bases between. As DNA, the CDR3 is TGCAGCGTGGGGGTTGGATTCACTGAAGCTTTCTTT. Translated: CSVGVGFTEAFF.

This clone appeared once. This rearrangement joins TRBV6-4 to TRBJ1-2, with D possibly matching TRBD1 (6 bases). CDR1 MRHNA and CDR2 SNTAGT come from the germline V gene. The CDR3 extends over 14 amino acids. V was pared by 6 bases and J by 7 bases, with 18 bases between. The CDR3 coding sequence is TGTGCCAGCAGCATAACAGGGTTTGGATCTGGCTACACCTTC. Translated: CASSITGFGSGYTF.

The J gene is TRBJ1-4, the V gene TRBV2, with a weak D call TRBD1 (6 bases). The germline gives CDR1 SNHLY, CDR2 FYNNEI. V lost 1 base, J lost 6 bases, and 15 bases lay in between. The CDR3 is 16 residues long. The CDR3 protein is CASSEGRMRGYEKLFF. The CDR3 region has the DNA TGTGCCAGCAGTGAAGGGAGGATGAGGGGGTATGAAAAACTGTTTTTT.

The chain combines TRBV24-1 with TRBJ1-2, with 10 bases lining up with TRBD1. Trimming at V came to 2 bases and at J to 8 bases, leaving 1 base not matched to a gene. CDR1 is KGHDR and CDR2 is SFDVKD in the germline V gene. The CDR3 runs 13 residues. The CDR3 region has the DNA TGTGCCACCAGTGATTGGGACAGGGGAGGCTACACCTTC. Translated: CATSDWDRGGYTF.

The V and J genes are TRBV15 and TRBJ1-5; D is undetermined. Per the germline V gene, CDR1 is LNHNV and CDR2 is YYDKDF (reference sequence). The CDR3 extends over 16 amino acids. V shed 6 bases and J shed 3 bases, with 18 bases lying between them. The CDR3 coding sequence is TGTGCCACCAGTCCGGGGAGAAAAGCCTTCAATCAGCCCCAGCATTTT. Protein product: CATSPGRKAFNQPQHF. The variable domain in full, with the rest retrieved from reference TRBV15 and TRBJ1-5, is DAMVIQNPRYQVTQFGKPVTLSCSQTLNHNVMYWYQQKSSQAPKLLFHYYDKDFNNEADTPDNFQSRRPNTSFCFLDIRSPGLGDTAMYLCATSPGRKAFNQPQHFGDGTRLSIL.

The chain combines TRBV11-1 with TRBJ1-2; D is possibly TRBD1 (6 bases). CDR1 is SGHAT and CDR2 is FQDESV in the germline V gene (reference sequence). The CDR3 covers 15 residues. Trimming left V 5 bases short and J 4 bases short, with 17 bases between. CDR3 sequence (DNA): TGTGCCAGCAGCGTATCAAGGGGGAACCTCTATGGCTACACCTTC. Translated: CASSVSRGNLYGYTF.

This clone was observed a single time. The chain combines TRBV28 with TRBJ1-2, with TRBD1 matching 7 bases. V lost 5 bases, J lost 2 bases, and 5 bases stayed unmatched. This CDR3 is built from 14 residues. Germline CDR1 reads MDHEN; CDR2 reads SYDVKM. The CDR3 is CASSVRGLNYGYTF. DNA of the CDR3: TGTGCCAGCAGTGTGAGGGGGCTAAACTATGGCTACACCTTC.

The V gene is TRBV3-1 (or the pseudogene TRBV3-2), the J gene TRBJ1-1; unclear D gene. CDR3 size: 12 residues. Germline V gene data show CDR1 as LGHDT and CDR2 as YNNKEL (reference sequence). Deletions cut 6 bases from V and 6 bases from J, with 11 bases between. CDR3 DNA: TGTGCCAGCAGTCTTAATTTCGCTGAAGCTTTCTTT. Translation: CASSLNFAEAFF.

The chain couples TRBV11-2 to TRBJ2-3; 7 nucleotides agree with TRBD1. The CDR3 consists of 18 residues. Germline V gene data show CDR1 as SGHAT and CDR2 as FQNNGV. The junction had 13 bases not matched to a gene; V was cut back by 1 base and J by 3 bases. Here the CDR3 reads CASSLGPGLTRGTDTQYF. The CDR3 DNA follows: TGTGCCAGCAGCTTAGGGCCTGGACTCACCAGGGGGACAGATACGCAGTATTTT.

This CDR3 reads CASSLAAGGLLGGTDTQYF. In nucleotides, the CDR3 is TGTGCCAGCAGCCTTGCAGCGGGAGGGCTCTTGGGGGGCACAGATACGCAGTATTTT. The V call is TRBV3-1 (or the pseudogene TRBV3-2), the J call TRBJ2-3; 10 bases map to TRBD2. The germline CDR1 and CDR2 sequences are LGHDT and YNNKEL (reference sequence). This CDR3 has 19 amino acids. J was trimmed by 1 base and V by 4 bases; bases with no gene match: 14.

The V call is TRBV28, the J call TRBJ1-2, with TRBD1 matching over 8 bases. Germline CDR1 MDHEN, CDR2 SYDVKM. V lost 5 bases to trimming and J lost 4 bases; unmatched junction nucleotides: 6. CDR3 length equals 14 residues. CDR3 DNA sequence: TGTGCCAGCAGTCCAGGGGGCTGGAGCTATGGCTACACCTTC. It yields the protein CASSPGGWSYGYTF.

The chain carries TRBV6-5 and TRBJ1-6; 8 positions match TRBD1. The germline V gene encodes CDR1 MNHEY and CDR2 SVGAGI. The V and J ends lost 6 bases and 11 bases, in that order; junction bases with no gene match: 9. CDR3 length equals 14 residues. In DNA form, the CDR3 reads TGTGCCAGCAGACCCACAGGGGGTTTAGCACCCCTCCACTTT. Translating it yields CASRPTGGLAPLHF.

J is TRBJ2-7 and V is TRBV27, with 12 positions matching TRBD2. V lost 4 bases to trimming and J lost 7 bases; unmatched junction nucleotides: 11. The length of the CDR3 is 16 residues. Germline loops: CDR1 MNHEY, CDR2 SMNVEV (reference sequence). CDR3 amino acids: CASSSSGGGTVREQYF. CDR3 bases: TGTGCCAGCAGTTCTAGCGGGGGGGGGACCGTACGGGAGCAGTACTTC.

This rearrangement joins TRBV2 to TRBJ1-2; D gene uncertain. Trimming removed 6 bases from V and 5 bases from J, with 10 bases in between. The germline gives CDR1 SNHLY, CDR2 FYNNEI. This CDR3 contains 12 residues. CDR3 loop: CASSEGGYGYTF. In nucleotides, the CDR3 is TGTGCCAGCAGCGAGGGAGGATATGGCTACACCTTC.

V and J are TRBV29-1 and TRBJ1-4; the match to TRBD1 covers 7 bases. V lost 4 bases, J lost 0 bases, and 2 bases stayed unmatched. The V gene's germline CDR1 is SQVTM and CDR2 ANQGSEA. The CDR3 is made up of 14 amino acids. CDR3 protein: CSVGQGATNEKLFF. Here the CDR3 DNA reads TGCAGCGTTGGACAGGGTGCAACTAATGAAAAACTGTTTTTT.

The chain employs TRBV7-8 and TRBJ2-7, with 9 bases lining up with TRBD2. V shed 7 bases, J shed 5 bases, and the junction held 12 bases outside the gene matches. Germline V gene sequence: CDR1 SGHVS, CDR2 FQNEAQ. The CDR3 spans 15 residues. DNA of the CDR3: TGTGCCAGCACCGTGAAGAGCGGGAGGCTGGACGAGCAGTACTTC. Its protein product is CASTVKSGRLDEQYF.

The V call is TRBV7-9, the J call TRBJ2-5, with 7 bases that match TRBD2. The V gene end was trimmed by 2 bases and the J gene end by 4 bases; junction bases not matched to a gene: 7. Germline-derived CDR1 and CDR2 are SEHNR and FQNEAQ (reference sequence). This CDR3 comprises 15 residues. The CDR3 DNA is TGTGCCAGCAGCTTAAGGGAGGGAGCGGGAGAGACCCAGTACTTC. It codes for CASSLREGAGETQYF.

The chain is built from TRBV28 and TRBJ1-5; no reliable D call. The CDR3 is 17 residues long. V lost 8 bases, J lost 0 bases, and 20 bases lay in between. Germline CDR1 MDHEN, CDR2 SYDVKM. CDR3 nucleotides: TGTGCCAGCGGCCCACAGAGGATCCCAAATAGCAATCAGCCCCAGCATTTT. Its protein is CASGPQRIPNSNQPQHF.

The chain has TRBV5-6 and TRBJ1-3; D is unclear. Trimming left V 4 bases short and J 3 bases short, with 17 bases between. The CDR3 is 16 residues long. Germline V gene sequence: CDR1 SGHDT, CDR2 YYEEEE. CDR3 residues: CASSPGYGSFGNTIYF. The CDR3 DNA is TGTGCCAGCAGCCCGGGGTACGGGTCATTTGGAAACACCATATATTTT.

This sequence joins TRBV5-1 and TRBJ1-6, with 9 nucleotides matching TRBD1. CDR3 length equals 14 residues. J lost 10 bases, V lost 4 bases, and 6 bases had no gene match. Germline CDR1 reads SGHRS; CDR2 reads YFSETQ. The CDR3: CASSETGGQSPLHF. The CDR3 coding sequence is TGCGCCAGCAGCGAGACAGGGGGTCAATCACCCCTCCACTTT.

The genes are TRBV6-5 and TRBJ1-2; 7 bases map to TRBD1. In germline, CDR1 is MNHEY, CDR2 SVGAGI. The CDR3 consists of 14 residues. V shed 0 bases, J shed 7 bases, and the junction held 5 bases outside the gene matches. The CDR3 protein is CASSYSTAGGGYTF. For the CDR3, the DNA is TGTGCCAGCAGTTACTCGACCGCAGGGGGTGGCTACACCTTC.

This clone was detected once. The rearrangement joins TRBV29-1 to TRBJ1-4; maybe TRBD1 (5 bases). The CDR3 is 13 residues long. The germline gives CDR1 SQVTM, CDR2 ANQGSEA. V was clipped by 1 base and J by 5 bases, with 8 bases between them. The chain's CDR3 is CSVEAGRNEKLFF. CDR3 nucleotides: TGCAGCGTTGAAGCGGGACGCAATGAAAAACTGTTTTTT.

The rearrangement links TRBV11-2 to TRBJ2-1; TRBD1 is a possible D gene (6 bases). The V and J ends lost 5 bases and 9 bases respectively, with 14 bases between them. The germline V gene encodes CDR1 SGHAT and CDR2 FQNNGV. This CDR3 has 13 amino acids. The CDR3 nucleotides read TGTGCCAGCAGCATTTACAGGGAAGGTGAGCAGTTCTTC. It translates to CASSIYREGEQFF.

This chain links TRBV5-1 with TRBJ1-2; D gene ambiguous. This CDR3 has 15 residues. The V end lost 0 bases, the J end lost 6 bases, and 15 bases lay between the germline ends. The germline gives CDR1 SGHRS, CDR2 YFSETQ. The CDR3 loop reads CASSLGMSWGHGYTF. CDR3 coding DNA: TGCGCCAGCAGCTTGGGCATGTCTTGGGGTCATGGCTACACCTTC.

The chain uses TRBV25-1 and TRBJ2-1; 12 bases align to TRBD2. Germline trimming cut 3 bases from V and 5 bases from J; bases unmatched to any gene: 2. CDR1 and CDR2 (germline): MGHDK, SYGVNS. CDR3 length equals 15 residues. The CDR3 bases are TGTGCCAGCAGTGAGCGGACTAGCGGGAACAATGAGCAGTTCTTC. Protein product: CASSERTSGNNEQFF.

The chain links TRBV12-3 or TRBV12-4 to TRBJ1-1; D uncertain. The CDR3 contains 13 residues. V was trimmed by 4 bases and J by 2 bases, leaving 8 bases between them. CDR3 coding DNA: TGTGCCAGCAGTTCCCCACGTAACACTGAAGCTTTCTTT. Protein sequence: CASSSPRNTEAFF.

J is TRBJ1-6 and V is TRBV4-2, with no clear D. The germline V gene encodes CDR1 LGHNA and CDR2 YNFKEQ. This CDR3 is 12 amino acids long. V was pared by 4 bases and J by 10 bases, with 8 bases between. The CDR3 loop reads CASSPHGSPLHF. In DNA form, the CDR3 reads TGTGCCAGCAGCCCCCACGGATCACCCCTCCACTTT.

There are a few counts of this clone. The chain combines TRBV4-2 with TRBJ2-3; the match to TRBD2 covers 10 bases. The V segment lost 2 bases and the J segment 4 bases; nucleotides outside the gene matches: 12. The CDR3 extends over 18 amino acids. CDR1 and CDR2 from the germline V gene are LGHNA and YNFKEQ. CDR3 bases: TGTGCCAGCAGCCAAACCAGAGCTAGCGGGAGAGTAGCAGATACGCAGTATTTT. Protein sequence: CASSQTRASGRVADTQYF.

The chain carries TRBV28 and TRBJ2-7, with a tentative D call TRBD2 (5 bases). This CDR3 has 16 residues. V was cut by 4 bases and J by 4 bases, with 20 bases left in between. From germline, CDR1 is MDHEN and CDR2 SYDVKM. CDR3 sequence reads: CASSSLGVGVMYEQYF. The DNA of the CDR3 is TGTGCCAGCAGTTCCCTTGGGGTGGGAGTGATGTACGAGCAGTACTTC.